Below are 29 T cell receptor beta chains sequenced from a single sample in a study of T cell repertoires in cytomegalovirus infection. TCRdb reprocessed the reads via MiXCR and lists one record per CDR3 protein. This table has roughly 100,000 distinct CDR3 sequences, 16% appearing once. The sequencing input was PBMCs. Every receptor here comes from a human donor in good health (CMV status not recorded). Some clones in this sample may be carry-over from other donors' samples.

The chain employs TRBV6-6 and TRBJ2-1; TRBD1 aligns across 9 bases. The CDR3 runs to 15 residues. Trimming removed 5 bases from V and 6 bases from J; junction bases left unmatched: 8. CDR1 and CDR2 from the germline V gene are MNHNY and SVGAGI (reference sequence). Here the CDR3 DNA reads TGTGCCAGCAGTGGCCTGGGGACAGGGCTCAATGAGCAGTTCTTC. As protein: CASSGLGTGLNEQFF.

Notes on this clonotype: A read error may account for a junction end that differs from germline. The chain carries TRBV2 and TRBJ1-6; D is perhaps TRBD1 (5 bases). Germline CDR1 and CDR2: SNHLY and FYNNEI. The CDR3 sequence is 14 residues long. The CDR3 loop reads CASREDAGTSPLHF. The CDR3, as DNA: TGTGCCAGCAGGGAAGACGCTGGGACTTCACCCCTCCACTTT.

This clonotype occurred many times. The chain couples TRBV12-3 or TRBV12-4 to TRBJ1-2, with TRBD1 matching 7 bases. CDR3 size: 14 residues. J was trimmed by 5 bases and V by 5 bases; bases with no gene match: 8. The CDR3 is CASSTYRGLYGYTF. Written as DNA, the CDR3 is TGTGCCAGCAGTACTTACAGGGGTCTATATGGCTACACCTTC.

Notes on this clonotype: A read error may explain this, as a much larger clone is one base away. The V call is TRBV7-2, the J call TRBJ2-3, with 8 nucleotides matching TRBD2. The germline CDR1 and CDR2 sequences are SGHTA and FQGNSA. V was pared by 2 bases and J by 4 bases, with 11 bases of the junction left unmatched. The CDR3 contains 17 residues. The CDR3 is CASSLSGTRGRSDTQYF. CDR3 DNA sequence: TGTGCCAGCAGCTTAAGTGGGACTAGAGGTCGGTCAGATACGCAGTATTTT.

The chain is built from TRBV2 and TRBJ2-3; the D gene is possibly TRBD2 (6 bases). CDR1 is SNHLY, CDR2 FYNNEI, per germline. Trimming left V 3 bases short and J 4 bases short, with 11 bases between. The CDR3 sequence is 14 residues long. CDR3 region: CASSEGGGSDTQYF. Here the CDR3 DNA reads TGTGCCAGCAGTGAGGGGGGTGGTTCAGATACGCAGTATTTT.

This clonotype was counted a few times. The chain's CDR3 is CSVEGRGNVEGYTF. CDR3 nucleotide sequence: TGCAGCGTAGAGGGACGGGGGAACGTCGAGGGCTACACCTTC. J is TRBJ1-2 and V is TRBV29-1; the D gene is possibly TRBD1 (5 bases). Germline CDR1 and CDR2: SQVTM and ANQGSEA. V dropped 6 bases and J dropped 8 bases, with 22 bases sitting between them. The CDR3 covers 14 residues.

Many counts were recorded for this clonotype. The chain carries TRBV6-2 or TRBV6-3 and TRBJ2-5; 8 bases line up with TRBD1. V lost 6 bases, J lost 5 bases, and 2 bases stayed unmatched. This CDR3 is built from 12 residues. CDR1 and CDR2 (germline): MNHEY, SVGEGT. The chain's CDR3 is CASSYRGETQYF. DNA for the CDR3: TGTGCCAGCAGCTACAGGGGGGAGACCCAGTACTTC.

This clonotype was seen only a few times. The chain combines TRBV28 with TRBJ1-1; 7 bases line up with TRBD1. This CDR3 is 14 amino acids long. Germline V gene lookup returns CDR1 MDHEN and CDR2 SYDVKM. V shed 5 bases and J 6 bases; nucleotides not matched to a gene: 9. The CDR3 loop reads CASSPGTDSAEAFF. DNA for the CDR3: TGTGCCAGCAGTCCTGGGACAGATTCCGCTGAAGCTTTCTTT.

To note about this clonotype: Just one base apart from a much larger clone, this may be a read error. In DNA, the CDR3 is TGCGCCGGCAGCCATGGGAGCGGGAGAAGCACAGATACGCAGTATTTT. Translating gives CAGSHGSGRSTDTQYF. This chain links TRBV4-1 with TRBJ2-3, with 8 bases matching TRBD2. Germline V CDR1 and CDR2: MGHRA, YSYEKL. The CDR3 runs to 16 residues.

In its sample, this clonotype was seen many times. The CDR3 sequence is CASSPWTGPTYEQYF. CDR3 in DNA: TGTGCCAGCTCGCCTTGGACAGGTCCAACCTACGAGCAGTACTTC. J is TRBJ2-7 and V is TRBV18; 7 nucleotides match TRBD1. The CDR3 runs to 15 residues. Losses at the gene ends were 6 bases for V and 2 bases for J; bases not matched to a gene: 10. Germline lookup yields CDR1 KGHSH and CDR2 LQKENI.

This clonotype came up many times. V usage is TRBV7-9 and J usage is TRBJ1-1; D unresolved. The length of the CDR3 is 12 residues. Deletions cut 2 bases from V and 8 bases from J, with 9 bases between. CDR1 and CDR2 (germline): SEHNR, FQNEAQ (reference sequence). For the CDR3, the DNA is TGTGCCAGCAGCTTAATGGAGTCAGAAGCTTTCTTT. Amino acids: CASSLMESEAFF. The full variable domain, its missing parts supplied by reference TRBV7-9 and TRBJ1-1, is DTGVSQNPRHKITKRGQNVTFRCDPISEHNRLYWYRQTLGQGPEFLTYFQNEAQLEKSRLLSDRFSAERPKGSFSTLEIQRTEQGDSAMYLCASSLMESEAFFGQGTRLTVV.

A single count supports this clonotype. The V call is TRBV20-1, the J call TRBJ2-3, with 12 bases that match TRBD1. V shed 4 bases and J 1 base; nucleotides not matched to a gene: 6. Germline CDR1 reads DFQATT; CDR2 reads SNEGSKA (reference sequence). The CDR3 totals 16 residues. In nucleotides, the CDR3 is TGCAGTGCTACCGGGACAGGGGGCGCGGGCACAGATACGCAGTATTTT. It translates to CSATGTGGAGTDTQYF.

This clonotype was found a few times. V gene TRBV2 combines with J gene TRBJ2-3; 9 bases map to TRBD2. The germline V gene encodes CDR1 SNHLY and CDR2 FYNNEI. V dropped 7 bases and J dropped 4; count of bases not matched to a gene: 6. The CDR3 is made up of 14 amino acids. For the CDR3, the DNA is TGTGCCAGCACCTTAGCGGGGGAGGCAGATACGCAGTATTTT. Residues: CASTLAGEADTQYF.

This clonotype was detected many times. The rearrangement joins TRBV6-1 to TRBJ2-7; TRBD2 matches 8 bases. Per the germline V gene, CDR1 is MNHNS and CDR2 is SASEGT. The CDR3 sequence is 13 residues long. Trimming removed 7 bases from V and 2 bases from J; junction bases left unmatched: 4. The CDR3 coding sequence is TGTGCCAGCATTCTAGCGGGTACCTACGAGCAGTACTTC. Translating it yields CASILAGTYEQYF.

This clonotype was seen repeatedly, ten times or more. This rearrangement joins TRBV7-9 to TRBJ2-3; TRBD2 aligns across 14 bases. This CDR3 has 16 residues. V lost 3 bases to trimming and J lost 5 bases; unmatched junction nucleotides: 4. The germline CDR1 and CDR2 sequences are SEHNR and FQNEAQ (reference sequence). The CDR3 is CASSFGTSGGRDTQYF. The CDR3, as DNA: TGTGCCAGCAGCTTCGGGACTAGCGGGGGCAGAGATACGCAGTATTTT.

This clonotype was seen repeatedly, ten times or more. CDR3 coding DNA: TGTGCCAGCAGCTTGAGAGGGGAGGAGACCCAGTACTTC. It translates to CASSLRGEETQYF. The V and J genes are TRBV5-4 and TRBJ2-5; either TRBD1 or TRBD2 may fit D (5 bases each). Between the trimmed V and J ends, which lost 1 base and 5 bases, there was a span of 9 bases. CDR1 is SGHNT and CDR2 is YYREEE in the germline V gene (reference sequence). This CDR3 has 13 amino acids.

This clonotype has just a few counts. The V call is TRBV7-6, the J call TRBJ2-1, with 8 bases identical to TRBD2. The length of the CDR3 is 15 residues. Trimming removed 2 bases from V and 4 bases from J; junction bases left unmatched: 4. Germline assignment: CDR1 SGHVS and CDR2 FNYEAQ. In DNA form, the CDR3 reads TGTGCCAGCAGCTTAAGCGGGGGCTTTTACAATGAGCAGTTCTTC. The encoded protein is CASSLSGGFYNEQFF.

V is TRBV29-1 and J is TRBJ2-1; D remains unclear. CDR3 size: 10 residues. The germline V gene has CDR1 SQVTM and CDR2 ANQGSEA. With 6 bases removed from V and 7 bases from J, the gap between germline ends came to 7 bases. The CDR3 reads CSVVVNEQFF. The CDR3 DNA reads TGCAGCGTGGTAGTAAATGAGCAGTTCTTC.

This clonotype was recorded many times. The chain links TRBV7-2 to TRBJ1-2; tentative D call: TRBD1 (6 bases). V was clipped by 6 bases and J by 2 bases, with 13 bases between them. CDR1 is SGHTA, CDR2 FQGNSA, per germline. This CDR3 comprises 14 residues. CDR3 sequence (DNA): TGTGCCAGCAGTTTTCAGGGGCGAAACTATGGCTACACCTTC. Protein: CASSFQGRNYGYTF.

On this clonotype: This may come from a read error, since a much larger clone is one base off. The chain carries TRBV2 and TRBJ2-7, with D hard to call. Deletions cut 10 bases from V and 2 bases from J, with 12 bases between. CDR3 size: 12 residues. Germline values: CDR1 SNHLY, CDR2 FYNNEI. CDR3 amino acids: CANKGSTYEQYF. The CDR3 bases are TGTGCCAACAAGGGCTCTACCTACGAGCAGTACTTC.

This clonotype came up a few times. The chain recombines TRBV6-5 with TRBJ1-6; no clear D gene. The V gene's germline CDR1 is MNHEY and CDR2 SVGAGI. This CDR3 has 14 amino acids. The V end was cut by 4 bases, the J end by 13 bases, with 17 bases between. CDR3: CASSWAPGQAPLHF. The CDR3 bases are TGTGCCAGCAGTTGGGCCCCTGGGCAAGCGCCCCTCCACTTT.

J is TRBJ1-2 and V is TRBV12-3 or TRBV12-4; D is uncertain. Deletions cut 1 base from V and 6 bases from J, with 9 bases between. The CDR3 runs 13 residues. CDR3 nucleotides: TGTGCCAGCAGTTTAGGGCGGTTTAATGGCTACACCTTC. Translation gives CASSLGRFNGYTF.

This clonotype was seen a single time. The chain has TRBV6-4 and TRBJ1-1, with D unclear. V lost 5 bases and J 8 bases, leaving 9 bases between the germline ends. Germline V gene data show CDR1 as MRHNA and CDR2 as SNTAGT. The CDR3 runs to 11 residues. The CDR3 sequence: CASSSGIEAFF. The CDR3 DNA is TGTGCCAGCAGTTCGGGCATCGAAGCTTTCTTT.

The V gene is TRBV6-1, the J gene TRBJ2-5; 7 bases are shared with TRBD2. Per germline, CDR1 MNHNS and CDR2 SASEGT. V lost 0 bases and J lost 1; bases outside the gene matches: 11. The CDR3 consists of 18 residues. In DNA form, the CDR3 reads TGTGCCAGCAGTGAAGCGGGAGGACCAGCGGGGTTCCAAGAGACCCAGTACTTC. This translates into CASSEAGGPAGFQETQYF.

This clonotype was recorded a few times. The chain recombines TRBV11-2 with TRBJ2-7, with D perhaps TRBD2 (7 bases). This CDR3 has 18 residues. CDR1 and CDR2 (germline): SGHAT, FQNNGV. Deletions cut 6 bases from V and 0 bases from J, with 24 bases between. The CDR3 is CASSSLKGGYLYSYEQYF. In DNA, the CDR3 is TGTGCCAGCAGTTCTCTCAAGGGGGGGTACCTCTACTCCTACGAGCAGTACTTC.

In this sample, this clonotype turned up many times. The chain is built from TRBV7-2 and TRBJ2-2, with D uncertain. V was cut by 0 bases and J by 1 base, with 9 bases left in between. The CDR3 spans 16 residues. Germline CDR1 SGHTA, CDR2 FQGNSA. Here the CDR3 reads CASSLASGRNTGELFF. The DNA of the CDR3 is TGTGCCAGCAGCTTAGCTTCGGGCAGGAACACCGGGGAGCTGTTTTTT. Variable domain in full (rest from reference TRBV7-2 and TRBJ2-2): GAGVSQSPSNKVTEKGKDVELRCDPISGHTALYWYRQSLGQGLEFLIYFQGNSAPDKSGLPSDRFSAERTGGSVSTLTIQRTQQEDSAVYLCASSLASGRNTGELFFGEGSRLTVL.

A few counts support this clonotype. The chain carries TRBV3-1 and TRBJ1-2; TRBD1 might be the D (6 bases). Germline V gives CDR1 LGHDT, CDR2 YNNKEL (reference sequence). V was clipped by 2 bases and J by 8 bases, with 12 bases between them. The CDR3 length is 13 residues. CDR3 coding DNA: TGTGCCAGCAGCCAATGGGGGGACAAGGGCTACACCTTC. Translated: CASSQWGDKGYTF.

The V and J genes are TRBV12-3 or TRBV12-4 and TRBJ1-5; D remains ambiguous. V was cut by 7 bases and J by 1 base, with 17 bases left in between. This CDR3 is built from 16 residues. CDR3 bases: TGTGCCAGCAAAGAAGGTGATCCCCTAAGCAATCAGCCCCAGCATTTT. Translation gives CASKEGDPLSNQPQHF.

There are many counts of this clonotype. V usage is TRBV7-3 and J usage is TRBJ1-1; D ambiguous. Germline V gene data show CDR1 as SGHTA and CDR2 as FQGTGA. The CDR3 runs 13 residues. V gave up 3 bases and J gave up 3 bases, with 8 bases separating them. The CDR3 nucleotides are TGTGCCAGCAGCTTTTCCACGGACACTGAAGCTTTCTTT. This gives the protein CASSFSTDTEAFF.